The clone carrying this T cell receptor beta chain was detected ten times or more. What it binds is unknown. The data belong to a study of shared clonotypes between healthy human individuals. Study as a whole: CD4 naive and CD4 memory each took three plates per donor, while CD8 naive took two and CD8 memory one. The study's findings and limits: As a rule, naive subsets had a larger estimated richness than memory subsets.

Samples underwent the assay at deep level. TCRdb's table, derived via immunoSEQ multiplex PCR, lists solely in-frame clones and lacks some. The sample has about 110,000 clones; 67% are singletons. This TCR came from a woman aged 25 to 45 in good health. Sequenced sample: memory CD8+ T cells sorted from blood. Subset: CD45RO+ cells pooled with CCR7-negative TemRA cells.

The CDR3 protein is CASSQIGHYGYTF. In nucleotides, the CDR3 is TGTGCCAGCAGCCAAATTGGGCACTATGGCTACACCTTC. The rearrangement uses TRBV14 and TRBJ1-2; no definite D call. V dropped 2 bases and J dropped 3 bases, with 7 bases sitting between them. The CDR3 is 13 residues long. Germline V gene lookup returns CDR1 SGHDN and CDR2 FVKESK.